Following are 5 T cell receptor beta chains from one sample sequenced in a study of tumor and adjacent non-tumor tissue in lung cancer (dated by TCRdb to 2017 to 2018). Library preparation used multiplex PCR. Sequencing instrument: Illumina HiSeq 2500. TCRbeta libraries were constructed through three rounds of nested PCR with primers (Table S4) according to protocols adapted from ARM-PCR. TCRdb passed the public sequencing reads through fastp at Q25 and MiXCR, retaining productive beta sequences. Each entry is one CDR3 protein sequence, shown with its most common DNA and genes. Within this sample are approximately 70,000 distinct CDR3 sequences, with around three quarters of them counted one time only. Roughly 27% of the sample is held by the ten biggest clonotypes. Bulk unsorted tissue served as the source for RNA extraction, and RNA quality was assessed using a NanoDrop ND-1000 and an Agilent 2100.

Input material: lung tumor tissue. Receptors originate from a man in his 60s with non-small cell lung cancer.

Comments on this clonotype: This CDR3 is missing its conserved last phenylalanine or tryptophan, likely due to a read error. CDR3 amino acids: CAISEHGTIGRDSGANVLTL. The CDR3 DNA is TGTGCCATCAGCGAACATGGGACTATCGGGAGGGACTCCGGGGCCAACGTCCTGACTCTC. The chain carries TRBV10-3 and TRBJ2-6, with 8 bases that match TRBD2. Germline CDR1 is ENHRY and CDR2 is SYGVKD. The V segment lost 6 bases and the J segment 4 bases; nucleotides outside the gene matches: 20. CDR3 length: 20 residues.

This clonotype appeared a single time. At one of its ends the junction is not consistent with the germline gene, which may arise from a read error. The rearrangement joins TRBV6-1 to TRBJ2-2; a possible D gene is TRBD2 (5 bases). The CDR3 has 14 residues. Germline V gene data show CDR1 as MNHNS and CDR2 as SASEGT. The CDR3 reads CAGSIYMDSGELFF. The CDR3 nucleotides read TGTGCCGGCAGTATATACATGGACTCCGGGGAGCTGTTTTTT.

This clonotype was observed once. One end of the junction varies from germline; a read error may be responsible. The gene calls are TRBV6-1 and TRBJ2-7, with unresolved D. CDR1 and CDR2 from the germline V gene are MNHNS and SASEGT. This CDR3 spans 12 amino acids. CDR3 in DNA: TGTGCCACCGGAAACTATAATTACGAACAGTACTTC. Translated, it gives CATGNYNYEQYF.

A remark on this clonotype: At one end, the junction sequence differs from germline, possibly due to a read error. The chain links TRBV6-5 to TRBJ2-7; D is unclear. Looked up from germline, CDR1 is MNHEY and CDR2 is SVGAGI. CDR3 length: 15 amino acids. In nucleotides, the CDR3 is TGTGCAAGCAGTTACGGTGCTGGAGAGGTTTACGAGCAGTACTTC. This codes for CASSYGAGEVYEQYF.

Notes on this clonotype: It is likely a read error, because the conserved phenylalanine at the end of the CDR3 is missing. The CDR3 sequence is CSVVRDNSYVQYL. The CDR3 nucleotides are TGCAGCGTTGTGCGGGACAACTCCTACGTGCAGTACCTC. V is TRBV29-1 and J is TRBJ2-7; D may be TRBD1 or TRBD2 (6 bases each). Per the germline V gene, CDR1 is SQVTM and CDR2 is ANQGSEA. The CDR3 is 13 residues long.